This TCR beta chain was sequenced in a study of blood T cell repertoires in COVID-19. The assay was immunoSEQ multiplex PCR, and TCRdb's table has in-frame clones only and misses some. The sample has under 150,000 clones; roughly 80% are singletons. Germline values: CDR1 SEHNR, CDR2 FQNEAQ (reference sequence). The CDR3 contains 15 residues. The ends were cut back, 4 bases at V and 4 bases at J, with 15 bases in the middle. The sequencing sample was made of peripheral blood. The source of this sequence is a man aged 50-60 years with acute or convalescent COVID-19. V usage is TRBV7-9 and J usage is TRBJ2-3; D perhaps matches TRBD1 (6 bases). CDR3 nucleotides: TGTGCCAGCAGCTCACACACAGGGAGATCAGATACGCAGTATTTT. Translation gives CASSSHTGRSDTQYF.